The sequence of this T cell receptor (beta chain) was determined in a study of blood T cells in healthy people across ages. Each sample used at least 6.5 million PBMCs. PCR was performed a second time for about 6 to 11 cycles using a sample-barcoded 5' primer and a J-beta primer mix. Every single cDNA molecule received a tag from a template-switch adaptor with 12 random nucleotides. Per sample, CDR3-containing paired-end reads numbered at least 3 million. Using its own MiXCR run on the 5' RACE reads, TCRdb lists one record per CDR3 protein. The sample includes some 1.1 million distinct CDR3 sequences, 35% to 40% of them seen just once. The CDR3 runs 16 residues. CDR1 is ENHRY, CDR2 SYGVKD, per germline. Trimming took 7 bases from V and 4 from J; bases not matched to a gene: 7.

The sequence came from a man aged 18 to 29 in good health. The chain couples TRBV10-3 to TRBJ2-3, with 14 bases identical to TRBD2. The specimen sequenced was blood. The CDR3 region has the DNA TGTGCCATCAATTCGGGACTAGCGGGGGAGGCAGATACGCAGTATTTT. This encodes CAINSGLAGEADTQYF.